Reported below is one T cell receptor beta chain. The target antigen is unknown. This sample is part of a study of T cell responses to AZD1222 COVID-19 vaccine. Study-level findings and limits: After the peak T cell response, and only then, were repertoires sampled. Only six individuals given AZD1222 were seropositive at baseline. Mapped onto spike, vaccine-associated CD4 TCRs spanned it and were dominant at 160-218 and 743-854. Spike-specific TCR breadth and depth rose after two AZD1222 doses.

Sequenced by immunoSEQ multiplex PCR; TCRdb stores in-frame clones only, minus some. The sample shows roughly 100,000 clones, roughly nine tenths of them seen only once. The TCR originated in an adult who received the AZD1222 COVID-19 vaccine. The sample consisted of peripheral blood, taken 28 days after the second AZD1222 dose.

DNA for the CDR3: TGTGCCAGCAGCTTACTCTCGGCTAGCGGGGGGTACGAGCAGTACTTC. Protein sequence: CASSLLSASGGYEQYF. The chain carries TRBV7-6 and TRBJ2-7; 11 bases align to TRBD2. Germline CDR1 and CDR2: SGHVS and FNYEAQ. The CDR3 is 16 residues long. The trim removed 2 bases at V and 4 bases at J, leaving 7 bases unmatched.